These 28 T cell receptor beta chains were all obtained from the same sample, sequenced in a study of shared clonotypes between healthy human individuals. Data came from immunoSEQ multiplex PCR; TCRdb stores just in-frame clones and leaves some out. The repertoire holds some 1 million clones, with under 80% as singletons. The sample taken for sequencing was memory CD4+ T cells sorted from blood. This sample's subset: CD45RA-negative fraction. The receptors shown here come from a man younger than 35 in good health.

On this clone itself: At the DNA level, this CDR3 is encoded by other sequences in the same sample as well. This chain joins TRBV20-1 and TRBJ1-2, with D unresolved. The CDR3 totals 11 residues. Per germline, CDR1 DFQATT and CDR2 SNEGSKA (reference sequence). Trimming stripped 3 bases from V and 4 bases from J, with 6 bases between. The CDR3 spells CSARRSYGYTF. CDR3 nucleotides: TGCAGTGCTAGGAGAAGCTATGGCTACACCTTC.

A note on this clone: Distinct nucleotide sequences in the sample also encode this CDR3. This rearrangement joins TRBV6-6 to TRBJ1-5; D may be TRBD1 (5 bases). There are 13 residues in the CDR3. CDR1 and CDR2 from the germline V gene are MNHNY and SVGAGI (reference sequence). Trimming took off 8 bases at V and 6 bases at J, with 14 bases between the two ends. Written as DNA, the CDR3 is TGTGCCAGCTCAGGGCAGGGAGTTCAGCCCCAGCATTTT. Translating it yields CASSGQGVQPQHF.

This chain connects TRBV5-1 to TRBJ2-1; possible D gene TRBD2, 5 bases. The length of the CDR3 is 15 residues. V lost 0 bases and J lost 3, with 10 bases in between. Germline assignment: CDR1 SGHRS and CDR2 YFSETQ. The chain's CDR3 is CASSLAKGGYNEQFF. The DNA for the CDR3 is TGCGCCAGCAGCTTGGCTAAAGGAGGCTACAATGAGCAGTTCTTC. Supplemented by reference TRBV5-1 and TRBJ2-1, the full variable domain reads KAGVTQTPRYLIKTRGQQVTLSCSPISGHRSVSWYQQTPGQGLQFLFEYFSETQRNKGNFPGRFSGRQFSNSRSEMNVSTLELGDSALYLCASSLAKGGYNEQFFGPGTRLTVL.

The rearrangement uses TRBV4-1 and TRBJ2-5; 10 bases fit TRBD2. V dropped 3 bases and J dropped 1; count of bases not matched to a gene: 5. The CDR3 has 16 residues. Germline loops: CDR1 MGHRA, CDR2 YSYEKL. CDR3 in DNA: TGCGCCAGCAGCCAGAGCGGGGGGGATTCCCAAGAGACCCAGTACTTC. It specifies CASSQSGGDSQETQYF.

The chain links TRBV10-3 to TRBJ1-1; 8 bases fit TRBD1. This CDR3 comprises 13 residues. The germline gives CDR1 ENHRY, CDR2 SYGVKD. The V gene end was trimmed by 6 bases and the J gene end by 6 bases; junction bases not matched to a gene: 6. The CDR3 spells CAIRKDREAEAFF. CDR3 DNA: TGTGCCATCAGGAAGGACAGGGAGGCTGAAGCTTTCTTT.

The chain links TRBV6-4 to TRBJ1-4; TRBD1 matches at 7 bases. The CDR3 is made up of 16 amino acids. The ends lost 3 bases at V and 0 bases at J; junction bases unmatched: 4. CDR1 is MRHNA, CDR2 SNTAGT, per germline. The DNA for the CDR3 is TGTGCCAGCAGTGAGGACAGGACCGCAACTAATGAAAAACTGTTTTTT. Residues: CASSEDRTATNEKLFF.

This clone came up once. The rearrangement uses TRBV9 and TRBJ1-2; D may be TRBD1 (5 bases). V was clipped by 2 bases and J by 6 bases, with 11 bases between them. The CDR3 has 13 amino acids. The germline gives CDR1 SGDLS, CDR2 YYNGEE. CDR3 amino acids: CASSVTRANGYTF. The DNA for the CDR3 is TGTGCCAGCAGCGTGACCAGGGCGAATGGCTACACCTTC. The entire variable domain, with the rest obtained from reference TRBV9 and TRBJ1-2, is as follows: DSGVTQTPKHLITATGQRVTLRCSPRSGDLSVYWYQQSLDQGLQFLIQYYNGEERAKGNILERFSAQQFPDLHSELNLSSLELGDSALYFCASSVTRANGYTFGSGTRLTVV.

This clone was observed a handful of times. V and J are TRBV29-1 and TRBJ2-3, with D perhaps matching TRBD2 (7 bases). This CDR3 is built from 15 residues. Trimming stripped 3 bases from V and 2 bases from J, with 15 bases between. Per germline, CDR1 SQVTM and CDR2 ANQGSEA. DNA for the CDR3: TGCAGCGTTGACGGGGGGCCTTACCTCACAGATACGCAGTATTTT. Translating it yields CSVDGGPYLTDTQYF.

J is TRBJ2-7 and V is TRBV19; maybe TRBD1 (6 bases). V was clipped by 4 bases and J by 4 bases, with 11 bases between them. Per the germline V gene, CDR1 is LNHDA and CDR2 is SQIVND (reference sequence). This CDR3 is built from 13 residues. The CDR3 region is CASSTPQGYEQYF. The CDR3 DNA is TGTGCCAGTAGTACACCTCAGGGGTACGAGCAGTACTTC.

As DNA, the CDR3 is TGTGCCAGCAGCTTAGATGGGTCACGGCAGCTCCTGGCCAAAAACATTCAGTACTTC. Its translation is CASSLDGSRQLLAKNIQYF. The V call is TRBV11-3, the J call TRBJ2-4, with unresolved D. This CDR3 contains 19 residues. Germline CDR1 and CDR2: SGHNT and YENEEA. The V end was cut by 0 bases, the J end by 1 base, with 19 bases between.

The CDR3 bases are TGTGCCAGCACTGGACCCCCCTCCCTCCACTTT. This sequence encodes CASTGPPSLHF. The genes are TRBV28 and TRBJ1-6, with D unclear. This CDR3 has 11 residues. The germline V gene encodes CDR1 MDHEN and CDR2 SYDVKM. Trimming cost V 7 bases and J 14 bases, with 12 bases left between them. The full variable domain, its missing parts supplied by reference TRBV28 and TRBJ1-6, is DVKVTQSSRYLVKRTGEKVFLECVQDMDHENMFWYRQDPGLGLRLIYFSYDVKMKEKGDIPEGYSVSREKKERFSLILESASTNQTSMYLCASTGPPSLHFGNGTRLTVT.

V gene TRBV30 combines with J gene TRBJ1-6, with D hard to call. Germline V gene lookup returns CDR1 GTSNPN and CDR2 SVGIG (reference sequence). The CDR3 has 11 amino acids. Trimming removed 8 bases at V and 13 bases at J, with 15 bases between. The CDR3 region has the DNA TGTGCCCGGTCGGCAGGTGGGCCCCTCCACTTT. It yields the protein CARSAGGPLHF.

V and J are TRBV28 and TRBJ2-5; 9 bases align to TRBD1. This CDR3 has 14 residues. CDR1 and CDR2 (germline): MDHEN, SYDVKM. Trimming cost V 5 bases and J 11 bases; bases outside gene matches: 12. The CDR3 sequence: CASSPGQGPWEQYF. The CDR3 DNA sequence: TGTGCCAGCAGTCCCGGACAGGGGCCTTGGGAGCAGTACTTC.

The chain combines TRBV5-4 with TRBJ2-2; D is uncertain. Germline V CDR1 and CDR2: SGHNT, YYREEE (reference sequence). V dropped 4 bases and J dropped 1 base, with 8 bases sitting between them. The CDR3 is made up of 14 amino acids. CDR3 nucleotide sequence: TGTGCCAGCAGCGTTAGACAGAACACCGGGGAGCTGTTTTTT. Its protein product is CASSVRQNTGELFF.

This clone was seen more than once but under ten times. The V and J genes are TRBV4-1 and TRBJ2-6; D is unresolved. This CDR3 is built from 15 residues. Germline values: CDR1 MGHRA, CDR2 YSYEKL. V gave up 5 bases and J gave up 0 bases, with 8 bases separating them. The CDR3 reads CASSAKTSGANVLTF. For the CDR3, the DNA is TGCGCCAGCAGCGCGAAAACCTCTGGGGCCAACGTCCTGACTTTC.

The chain is built from TRBV12-5 and TRBJ2-1; 7 nucleotides line up with TRBD2. The CDR3 has 16 residues. V lost 0 bases to trimming and J lost 4 bases; unmatched junction nucleotides: 6. Germline assignment: CDR1 LGHNT and CDR2 FRNRAP. CDR3 sequence (DNA): TGTGCTAGTGGTTTGGTACTTGGACTAGTGTACAATGAGCAGTTCTTC. It codes for CASGLVLGLVYNEQFF.

This clone showed up many times. The same CDR3 also results from other DNA sequences found in this sample. This sequence joins TRBV19 and TRBJ2-3; 7 bases line up with TRBD1. V was pared by 5 bases and J by 2 bases, with 7 bases of the junction left unmatched. This CDR3 contains 15 residues. The germline V gene has CDR1 LNHDA and CDR2 SQIVND (reference sequence). The CDR3 bases are TGTGCCAGTAGTCGGGTAGGACAGGTCACAGATACGCAGTATTTT. Amino acid sequence: CASSRVGQVTDTQYF.

This clone was observed a single time. The chain joins TRBV28 to TRBJ2-7; 8 nucleotides align to TRBD1. The germline CDR1 and CDR2 sequences are MDHEN and SYDVKM. The CDR3 extends over 15 amino acids. Trimming at V came to 7 bases and at J to 4 bases, leaving 12 bases not matched to a gene. This chain's CDR3 is CASKTQGAVVYEQYF. For the CDR3, the DNA is TGTGCCAGCAAAACCCAGGGGGCGGTAGTTTACGAGCAGTACTTC.

The V and J genes are TRBV7-2 and TRBJ2-3, with TRBD2 matching 13 bases. Germline values: CDR1 SGHTA, CDR2 FQGNSA. The CDR3 totals 16 residues. The ends lost 5 bases at V and 6 bases at J; junction bases unmatched: 8. CDR3 sequence (DNA): TGTGCCAGCAGCCCCGGACTAGCGGGGGCCCAGGATACGCAGTATTTT. Protein sequence: CASSPGLAGAQDTQYF.

The chain recombines TRBV5-6 with TRBJ2-4, with D possibly TRBD2 on 6 matching bases. The V end lost 0 bases, the J end lost 0 bases, and 13 bases lay between the germline ends. Germline assignment: CDR1 SGHDT and CDR2 YYEEEE. The length of the CDR3 is 17 residues. CDR3 loop: CASSLGGVGLAKNIQYF. The CDR3 DNA reads TGTGCCAGCAGCTTGGGCGGGGTTGGGCTAGCCAAAAACATTCAGTACTTC.

There are a few counts of this clone. The chain couples TRBV28 to TRBJ1-2, with D unclear. Trimming removed 5 bases at V and 4 bases at J, with 8 bases between. CDR3 length equals 12 residues. Germline V gene sequence: CDR1 MDHEN, CDR2 SYDVKM. As DNA, the CDR3 is TGTGCCAGCAGTCGACGGTCCTATGGCTACACCTTC. Translated: CASSRRSYGYTF.

The chain combines TRBV7-2 with TRBJ2-3; D not certain. This CDR3 contains 15 residues. Trimming shortened V by 2 bases and J by 0 bases, and 9 bases separated the two germline ends. CDR1 SGHTA and CDR2 FQGNSA come from the germline V gene. The CDR3 loop reads CASSLNQLSTDTQYF. For the CDR3, the DNA is TGTGCCAGCAGCTTAAACCAGCTTAGCACAGATACGCAGTATTTT.

In this sample, this clone turned up once. The V gene is TRBV4-1, the J gene TRBJ2-4; no definite D call. Germline V gene data show CDR1 as MGHRA and CDR2 as YSYEKL. The CDR3 has 15 amino acids. V lost 2 bases to trimming and J lost 0 bases, with 8 bases between them. Written as DNA, the CDR3 is TGCGCCAGCAGCCAACTCTCCCTAGCCAAAAACATTCAGTACTTC. It encodes CASSQLSLAKNIQYF.

The J gene is TRBJ1-1, the V gene TRBV19; D not certain. Trimming took off 5 bases at V and 8 bases at J, with 18 bases between the two ends. Germline lookup yields CDR1 LNHDA and CDR2 SQIVND (reference sequence). The CDR3 has 14 residues. The CDR3 nucleotides read TGTGCCAGTAGTTCGGGGTACCCGGGGATCGAAGCTTTCTTT. This encodes CASSSGYPGIEAFF.

This chain uses TRBV14 with TRBJ2-5; no firm D call. Trimming took 1 base from V and 3 from J, leaving 15 bases between them. This CDR3 comprises 16 residues. Germline CDR1 and CDR2: SGHDN and FVKESK. CDR3 coding DNA: TGTGCCAGCAGCCAAGCCCTTTTGGACCGGGAAGAGACCCAGTACTTC. Encoded protein: CASSQALLDREETQYF.

The V call is TRBV7-6, the J call TRBJ2-3; 7 bases map to TRBD1. Losses at the gene ends were 1 base for V and 5 bases for J; bases not matched to a gene: 0. The germline CDR1 and CDR2 sequences are SGHVS and FNYEAQ. This CDR3 contains 13 residues. The CDR3 is CASSLDRGDTQYF. CDR3 in DNA: TGTGCCAGCAGCTTAGACAGGGGAGATACGCAGTATTTT.

CDR3: CASSPGTTTDTQYF. Written as DNA, the CDR3 is TGCGCCAGCAGCCCTGGGACTACCACAGATACGCAGTATTTT. The V and J genes are TRBV5-1 and TRBJ2-3, with 7 bases lining up with TRBD2. The CDR3 sequence is 14 residues long. The germline V gene encodes CDR1 SGHRS and CDR2 YFSETQ. J gave up 2 bases and V 4 bases, and 4 bases lay outside the gene matches.

The chain uses TRBV2 and TRBJ1-1; D gene unclear. Trimming took off 4 bases at V and 5 bases at J, with 11 bases between the two ends. Germline assignment: CDR1 SNHLY and CDR2 FYNNEI. This CDR3 has 13 residues. CDR3 amino acids: CASSVEGGTEAFF. In DNA, the CDR3 is TGTGCCAGCAGTGTGGAGGGCGGTACTGAAGCTTTCTTT.